Detailed here is one TCR beta chain. The sample is drawn from a study of blood T cell repertoires in COVID-19. At the level of the study: The United States, Italy and Spain were the sources of the acute and convalescent COVID-19 samples.

In the original analysis: Estimation of nucleated cell counts relied on the amplification of reference gene primers. Libraries were prepared by immunoSEQ multiplex PCR; TCRdb keeps only in-frame clonotypes and omits some of them. The DNA gave D and trimming, while V, J and clone size come from that table. Here the sample spans 300,000 or so clones, approximately 87% being singletons. V was trimmed by 3 bases and J by 1 base, leaving 15 bases between them. The CDR3 extends over 15 amino acids. Germline CDR1 DFQATT, CDR2 SNEGSKA (reference sequence). The sample taken for sequencing was peripheral blood. The genes are TRBV20-1 and TRBJ1-1; weak D call: TRBD1 (5 bases). This TCR was recovered from a woman aged 40 to 50 who had recovered from COVID-19. DNA of the CDR3: TGCAGTGCTAGTCTTCCACAGGTCGCGAACACTGAAGCTTTCTTT. Amino acids: CSASLPQVANTEAFF.